What follows are 6 T cell receptor beta chains derived from one specimen sequenced in a study of a mutant IDH1 vaccine in newly diagnosed glioma (dated by TCRdb to about 2021). Receptor amplification or capture employed the immunoSEQ multiplex PCR assay. What TCRdb holds here is the immuneACCESS table cut down to in-frame rearrangements. Part of the clones is not present; checked against another copy, under half of the missing clones reflect an unresolved V gene, and the others are unexplained. This sample lists approximately 92,000 clones; roughly 85% were detected once. The ten largest clones capture roughly 6.8% of the sample. The meaning of the sample's time point label: baseline, week 1 (first vaccination visit). The treatment or condition label, read with the paper, signifies: pre-vaccination baseline after standard-of-care therapy. Source: PBMCs, taken from a glioma patient treated with radiotherapy, temozolomide or both. The receptor set was obtained from a woman in her forties or fifties with glioma.

In its sample, this clone was seen a few times. The chain couples TRBV4-2 to TRBJ1-4, with D maybe TRBD1 (5 bases). The V and J ends lost 0 bases and 10 bases respectively, with 15 bases between them. Germline lookup yields CDR1 LGHNA and CDR2 YNFKEQ. This CDR3 region has 15 residues. The CDR3 sequence is CASSQDGAGTGKLFF. CDR3 coding DNA: TGTGCCAGCAGCCAAGATGGGGCAGGGACGGGAAAACTGTTTTTT.

The chain links TRBV27 to TRBJ2-4; 8 nucleotides align to TRBD1. Germline V gives CDR1 MNHEY, CDR2 SMNVEV (reference sequence). CDR3 size: 15 residues. V shed 8 bases and J 1 base; nucleotides not matched to a gene: 7. The CDR3 DNA reads as TGTGCCAGCGGGCCCCGGGACAGGGCCAAAAACATTCAGTACTTC. It is translated as CASGPRDRAKNIQYF.

The rearrangement uses TRBV29-1 and TRBJ2-1; 7 bases agree with TRBD1. This CDR3 region has 12 residues. Germline trimming cut 8 bases from V and 6 bases from J; bases unmatched to any gene: 7. Per germline, CDR1 SQVTM and CDR2 ANQGSEA. The CDR3 loop reads CSIYRGINEQFF. The CDR3 coding sequence is TGCAGCATATACAGGGGAATCAATGAGCAGTTCTTC.

The chain combines TRBV19 with TRBJ2-7; a possible D gene is TRBD1 (6 bases). Germline V gives CDR1 LNHDA, CDR2 SQIVND (reference sequence). This CDR3 has 13 amino acids. Trimming shortened V by 4 bases and J by 3 bases, and 10 bases separated the two germline ends. Here the CDR3 DNA reads TGTGCCAGTAGTACAGACAGGAGCTACGAGCAGTACTTC. This codes for CASSTDRSYEQYF.

As to this clone: One end of the junction fails to match germline, which may point to a read error. The chain uses TRBV7-2 and TRBJ1-5; maybe TRBD1 (5 bases). This CDR3 region has 14 residues. Germline loops: CDR1 SGHTA, CDR2 FQGNSA. The CDR3 sequence is CASSRIRGNLPQHF. The CDR3 region has the DNA TGTGCCAGCAGCCGGATACGGGGCAATCTGCCCCAGCATTTT.

This sequence joins TRBV4-1 and TRBJ1-2, with TRBD1 as a possible D gene (6 bases). This CDR3 spans 15 amino acids. CDR1 and CDR2 (germline): MGHRA, YSYEKL. V dropped 1 base and J dropped 4 bases, with 13 bases sitting between them. CDR3 sequence: CASSQGVEGGYGYTF. For the CDR3, the DNA is TGCGCCAGCAGCCAAGGGGTAGAGGGGGGCTATGGCTACACCTTC.